The rows below give T cell receptor beta chains drawn from one sample of a study of cytomegalovirus exposure and HLA in healthy donors. Sequencing used immunoSEQ multiplex PCR; TCRdb keeps in-frame clones, though not all of them. The table has more than 45,000 clones, around 68% seen once. The source material was PBMCs. These receptors were taken from a man aged 25 to 45 in good health and CMV-seronegative. Each CDR3 is given with its conserved first and last residue. Fields, in order: J gene, V gene, clone size, D gene, CDR3 protein, CDR3 DNA. The D gene is left open where the match is weak. For some rows the clone size is stated as once, few or many, or as a class when expanded; others skip it.

j_gene: TRBJ2-2; v_gene: TRBV11-2; abundance: NA; d_gene: TRBD2; CDR3aa: CASSLEGGGGELFF; CDR3nt: TGTGCCAGCAGCTTAGAGGGCGGGGGCGGGGAGCTGTTTTTT
j_gene: TRBJ2-3; v_gene: TRBV11-3; abundance: NA; d_gene: NA; CDR3aa: CASSFGTKAADTQYF; CDR3nt: TGTGCCAGCAGCTTCGGGACAAAGGCGGCAGATACGCAGTATTTT
j_gene: TRBJ1-5; v_gene: TRBV7-8; abundance: few; d_gene: NA; CDR3aa: CASSLVPWARDQPQHF; CDR3nt: TGTGCCAGCAGCTTGGTTCCCTGGGCGCGGGATCAGCCCCAGCATTTT
j_gene: TRBJ1-2; v_gene: TRBV19; abundance: once; d_gene: TRBD1; CDR3aa: CASSVPGQGDYGYTF; CDR3nt: TGTGCCAGTAGCGTCCCGGGACAGGGGGACTATGGCTACACCTTC
j_gene: TRBJ2-3; v_gene: TRBV6-5; abundance: NA; d_gene: TRBD1; CDR3aa: CASRQGGRDTQYF; CDR3nt: TGTGCCAGCAGACAGGGGGGTAGGGATACGCAGTATTTT
j_gene: TRBJ2-1; v_gene: TRBV1; abundance: once; d_gene: NA; CDR3aa: CTSSQYGLATYNEQFF; CDR3nt: TGCACCAGCAGCCAATATGGACTAGCGACCTACAATGAGCAGTTCTTC
j_gene: TRBJ2-5; v_gene: TRBV6-1; abundance: once; d_gene: TRBD2; CDR3aa: CASSGGLQETQYF; CDR3nt: TGTGCCAGCAGTGGGGGACTACAAGAGACCCAGTACTTC
j_gene: TRBJ2-7; v_gene: TRBV15; abundance: NA; d_gene: TRBD2; CDR3aa: CATSRSRGGSSGILYEQYF; CDR3nt: TGTGCCACCAGCAGATCCCGAGGGGGTTCTAGCGGGATTCTCTACGAGCAGTACTTC
j_gene: TRBJ1-2; v_gene: TRBV6-1; abundance: NA; d_gene: NA; CDR3aa: CASSETPRRGYTF; CDR3nt: TGTGCCAGCAGTGAAACCCCCCGGCGGGGCTACACCTTC
j_gene: TRBJ1-1; v_gene: TRBV5-1; abundance: NA; d_gene: TRBD1; CDR3aa: CASRQTGGMGGTEAFF; CDR3nt: TGCGCCAGCAGGCAAACAGGGGGCATGGGTGGTACCGAAGCTTTCTTT
j_gene: TRBJ1-2; v_gene: TRBV4-1; abundance: once; d_gene: TRBD1; CDR3aa: CASSQERTGSGYTF; CDR3nt: TGCGCCAGCAGCCAAGAAAGGACAGGGTCGGGCTACACCTTC
j_gene: TRBJ2-4; v_gene: TRBV5-1; abundance: NA; d_gene: TRBD2; CDR3aa: CASSALAGVAKNIQYF; CDR3nt: TGCGCCAGCAGCGCCCTAGCGGGAGTCGCAAAAAACATTCAGTACTTC
j_gene: TRBJ2-7; v_gene: TRBV2; abundance: few; d_gene: TRBD2; CDR3aa: CASRGTRGYEQYF; CDR3nt: TGTGCCAGCAGAGGGACTAGAGGCTACGAGCAGTACTTC
j_gene: TRBJ1-2; v_gene: TRBV11-2; abundance: few; d_gene: TRBD1; CDR3aa: CASSYPSDRGRRGYTF; CDR3nt: TGTGCCAGCAGCTACCCCTCGGACAGGGGGCGGCGTGGCTACACCTTC
j_gene: TRBJ2-7; v_gene: TRBV10-1; abundance: few; d_gene: TRBD2; CDR3aa: CASSSGSRVQYF; CDR3nt: TGCGCCAGCTCTAGCGGGAGTAGAGTGCAGTACTTC
j_gene: TRBJ2-1; v_gene: TRBV6-6; abundance: NA; d_gene: NA; CDR3aa: CASSYSRVYNEQFF; CDR3nt: TGTGCCAGCAGTTACTCGAGGGTCTACAATGAGCAGTTCTTC
j_gene: TRBJ1-3; v_gene: TRBV29-1; abundance: once; d_gene: NA; CDR3aa: CSVSRGTGNTIYF; CDR3nt: TGCAGCGTTAGCAGGGGAACTGGAAACACCATATATTTT
j_gene: TRBJ2-3; v_gene: TRBV15; abundance: NA; d_gene: TRBD2; CDR3aa: CATSRDPSGSPDTQYF; CDR3nt: TGTGCCACCAGCAGAGATCCTAGCGGATCCCCGGATACGCAGTATTTT
j_gene: TRBJ1-2; v_gene: TRBV30; abundance: few; d_gene: NA; CDR3aa: CAWTSGGANYGYTF; CDR3nt: TGTGCCTGGACTTCGGGGGGGGCCAACTATGGCTACACCTTC
j_gene: TRBJ2-2; v_gene: TRBV5-1; abundance: once; d_gene: NA; CDR3aa: CASTPAVQGAAGRYTGELFF; CDR3nt: TGCGCCAGCACACCAGCAGTTCAGGGCGCGGCAGGGAGGTACACCGGGGAGCTGTTTTTT
j_gene: TRBJ2-1; v_gene: TRBV6-1; abundance: few; d_gene: TRBD1; CDR3aa: CASRTGTGANEQFF; CDR3nt: TGTGCCAGCAGAACCGGGACAGGGGCCAATGAGCAGTTCTTC
j_gene: TRBJ2-7; v_gene: TRBV10-3; abundance: NA; d_gene: TRBD1; CDR3aa: CAISPGQGSEQYF; CDR3nt: TGTGCCATCAGCCCGGGACAGGGGTCCGAGCAGTACTTC
j_gene: TRBJ2-5; v_gene: TRBV6-5; abundance: NA; d_gene: NA; CDR3aa: CASSYGGSETQYF; CDR3nt: TGTGCCAGCAGTTACGGGGGGTCGGAGACCCAGTACTTC